Listed below are T cell receptor beta chains from one sample, sequenced in a study of blood T cell repertoires in COVID-19. Repertoires were generated with immunoSEQ multiplex PCR, while TCRdb's copy carries only in-frame clones and drops some. There are 140,000 or so clones in the sample; 80% to 90% occur only once, and 8.6% lies in the top ten. Sample: peripheral blood. These receptors all stem from a woman aged 45 to 65 with active or convalescent COVID-19. The CDR3 runs from the conserved cysteine through the conserved F or W. D genes are given only for firm matches. Where a row states a size, it is once, few, many or the class of an expanded clone; other rows omit it.

d_call: -; j_call: TRBJ2-6; cdr3_length: 17; v_call: TRBV21-1; clone_size: -; cdr3_aa: CASSLLAGYSGANVLTF; cdr3_nt: TGTGCCAGCAGCCTACTGGCGGGCTACTCTGGGGCCAACGTCCTGACTTTC
d_call: -; j_call: TRBJ1-2; cdr3_length: 13; v_call: TRBV6-5; clone_size: -; cdr3_aa: CASSSQGLVGYTF; cdr3_nt: TGTGCCAGCAGTTCACAGGGCCTAGTGGGCTACACCTTC
d_call: -; j_call: TRBJ2-2; cdr3_length: 16; v_call: TRBV5-1; clone_size: few; cdr3_aa: CASSLGPGSNTGELFF; cdr3_nt: TGCGCCAGCAGCTTGGGACCCGGGAGTAACACCGGGGAGCTGTTTTTT
d_call: TRBD2; j_call: TRBJ2-7; cdr3_length: 17; v_call: TRBV5-4; clone_size: -; cdr3_aa: CASSLGEASGNNYEQYF; cdr3_nt: TGTGCCAGCAGCCTTGGGGAGGCTAGCGGGAATAACTACGAGCAGTACTTC
d_call: TRBD1; j_call: TRBJ1-2; cdr3_length: 13; v_call: TRBV4-3; clone_size: -; cdr3_aa: CASIETGVDGYTF; cdr3_nt: TGCGCCAGCATCGAGACAGGGGTTGATGGCTACACCTTC
d_call: -; j_call: TRBJ1-1; cdr3_length: 14; v_call: TRBV7-9; clone_size: -; cdr3_aa: CASSALGGVLEAFF; cdr3_nt: TGTGCCAGCAGCGCTTTGGGGGGAGTTTTGGAAGCTTTCTTT
d_call: TRBD2; j_call: TRBJ2-7; cdr3_length: 18; v_call: TRBV7-2; clone_size: -; cdr3_aa: CASSLYTSGVRGSYEQYF; cdr3_nt: TGTGCCAGCAGCTTGTACACTAGCGGGGTTCGTGGATCCTACGAGCAGTACTTC
d_call: TRBD1; j_call: TRBJ1-5; cdr3_length: 14; v_call: TRBV30; clone_size: -; cdr3_aa: CAWSGQGAKQPQHF; cdr3_nt: TGTGCCTGGAGTGGACAGGGGGCTAAGCAGCCCCAGCATTTT
d_call: TRBD1; j_call: TRBJ1-2; cdr3_length: 14; v_call: TRBV30; clone_size: -; cdr3_aa: CAWTLRGTGDGYTF; cdr3_nt: TGTGCCTGGACCCTCAGAGGGACAGGGGATGGCTACACCTTC
d_call: -; j_call: TRBJ1-5; cdr3_length: 14; v_call: TRBV2; clone_size: -; cdr3_aa: CASRDNRERQPQHF; cdr3_nt: TGTGCCAGCAGAGATAACAGGGAACGGCAGCCCCAGCATTTT
d_call: -; j_call: TRBJ2-3; cdr3_length: 17; v_call: TRBV12-5; clone_size: -; cdr3_aa: CASGLGTHGFGTDTQYF; cdr3_nt: TGTGCTAGTGGTTTGGGCACGCACGGTTTCGGCACAGATACGCAGTATTTT
d_call: TRBD1; j_call: TRBJ2-7; cdr3_length: 14; v_call: TRBV18; clone_size: once; cdr3_aa: CASSPPTGGDEQYF; cdr3_nt: TGTGCCAGCTCACCACCGACAGGGGGCGACGAGCAGTACTTC
d_call: TRBD1; j_call: TRBJ1-1; cdr3_length: 13; v_call: TRBV11-2; clone_size: -; cdr3_aa: CASSLLGGPEAFF; cdr3_nt: TGTGCCAGCAGCTTATTAGGGGGCCCTGAAGCTTTCTTT
d_call: TRBD1; j_call: TRBJ1-1; cdr3_length: 13; v_call: TRBV30; clone_size: -; cdr3_aa: CAWSGQGHTEAFF; cdr3_nt: TGTGCCTGGAGTGGACAGGGTCACACTGAAGCTTTCTTT
d_call: -; j_call: TRBJ1-3; cdr3_length: 14; v_call: TRBV28; clone_size: -; cdr3_aa: CASSLRESGNTIYF; cdr3_nt: TGTGCCAGCTCCCTACGGGAGTCTGGAAACACCATATATTTT
d_call: TRBD1; j_call: TRBJ2-2; cdr3_length: 14; v_call: TRBV19; clone_size: -; cdr3_aa: CASSVPTGNGELFF; cdr3_nt: TGTGCCAGTAGTGTCCCGACAGGGAACGGGGAGCTGTTTTTT
d_call: -; j_call: TRBJ2-7; cdr3_length: 12; v_call: TRBV5-1; clone_size: -; cdr3_aa: CASSTDRDEQYF; cdr3_nt: TGCGCCAGCAGCACCGACAGAGACGAGCAGTACTTC
d_call: TRBD1; j_call: TRBJ1-2; cdr3_length: 13; v_call: TRBV6-6; clone_size: -; cdr3_aa: CASTDRGEYGYTF; cdr3_nt: TGTGCCAGCACCGACAGGGGCGAGTATGGCTACACCTTC
d_call: TRBD1; j_call: TRBJ1-1; cdr3_length: 15; v_call: TRBV9; clone_size: many; cdr3_aa: CASSADRGRNTEAFF; cdr3_nt: TGTGCCAGCAGCGCCGACAGGGGGCGGAACACTGAAGCTTTCTTT
d_call: -; j_call: TRBJ2-3; cdr3_length: 14; v_call: TRBV5-1; clone_size: -; cdr3_aa: CASSLRTTTDTQYF; cdr3_nt: TGCGCCAGCAGCTTGAGGACTACCACAGATACGCAGTATTTT
d_call: TRBD1; j_call: TRBJ2-7; cdr3_length: 14; v_call: TRBV6-1; clone_size: -; cdr3_aa: CASSDRGQVYEQYF; cdr3_nt: TGTGCCAGCAGTGATCGGGGACAGGTCTACGAGCAGTACTTC
d_call: TRBD2; j_call: TRBJ2-1; cdr3_length: 15; v_call: TRBV9; clone_size: -; cdr3_aa: CASSGVGLAMGEQFF; cdr3_nt: TGTGCCAGCAGCGGGGTCGGACTAGCTATGGGTGAGCAGTTCTTC
d_call: -; j_call: TRBJ1-5; cdr3_length: 15; v_call: TRBV7-9; clone_size: once; cdr3_aa: CASSLGRGGNQPQHF; cdr3_nt: TGTGCCAGCAGCTTGGGCCGGGGAGGCAATCAGCCCCAGCATTTT
d_call: TRBD1; j_call: TRBJ1-2; cdr3_length: 13; v_call: TRBV9; clone_size: -; cdr3_aa: CASSRDSRHGYTF; cdr3_nt: TGTGCCAGCAGCAGGGACAGTCGGCATGGCTACACCTTC
d_call: TRBD1; j_call: TRBJ1-2; cdr3_length: 15; v_call: TRBV7-9; clone_size: -; cdr3_aa: CASSLAGQVHYGYTF; cdr3_nt: TGTGCCAGCAGCTTAGCCGGACAGGTTCACTATGGCTACACCTTC
d_call: -; j_call: TRBJ1-1; cdr3_length: 13; v_call: TRBV12-3/TRBV12-4; clone_size: -; cdr3_aa: CASSLFQGTEAFF; cdr3_nt: TGTGCCAGCAGTTTATTCCAGGGGACTGAAGCTTTCTTT
d_call: TRBD1; j_call: TRBJ2-1; cdr3_length: 14; v_call: TRBV30; clone_size: -; cdr3_aa: CAWLNGDRGNEQFF; cdr3_nt: TGTGCCTGGTTGAACGGGGACAGGGGGAATGAGCAGTTCTTC
d_call: TRBD1; j_call: TRBJ1-6; cdr3_length: 16; v_call: TRBV27; clone_size: -; cdr3_aa: CASSLRAGQGNSPLHF; cdr3_nt: TGTGCCAGCAGTTTAAGGGCCGGACAGGGTAATTCACCCCTCCACTTT
d_call: -; j_call: TRBJ2-1; cdr3_length: 17; v_call: TRBV19; clone_size: -; cdr3_aa: CASSIVGGGFGYNEQFF; cdr3_nt: TGTGCCAGTAGTATAGTAGGAGGGGGCTTTGGGTACAATGAGCAGTTCTTC